This TCR beta chain was profiled in a study of CD8 T cells in Susac syndrome. The CDR3 loop spans 13 amino acids. V gave up 3 bases and J gave up 4 bases; unmatched junction bases: 3. Germline CDR1 GTSNPN, CDR2 SVGIG (reference sequence). cDNA came from about 0.5 to 1 ug RNA primed by random hexamers. Across 54 Vbeta and 13 Jbeta, TCR beta CDR3 was amplified with immunoSEQ multiplex PCR. Each CDR3 protein is one row after TCRdb ran MiXCR on the immunoSEQ multiplex PCR reads. The sample has 130,000 or so distinct CDR3 sequences, approximately 89% seen once. Whole-study results and caveats: It was acknowledged in the study that the number of individuals who were included in its TCR sequencing and HLA analysis was relatively small.

Details on this clonotype: Its antigen is unidentified.

V gene TRBV30 combines with J gene TRBJ1-1; 9 positions match TRBD1. This receptor was obtained from a human donor with multiple sclerosis. The specimen sequenced was CD8+ T cells from PBMCs. CDR3 protein: CAWRDRGSTEAFF. The DNA for the CDR3 is TGTGCCTGGAGGGACAGGGGTTCCACTGAAGCTTTCTTT.